This T cell receptor beta chain stems from a study of shared clonotypes between healthy human individuals. The study, taken as a whole, reports: It was observed that roughly 5.1% of naive CD4 clonotypes were shared across several donors. In having few donors, the study represented limited genetic and exposure-history diversity.

As to this clone: The target antigen is unknown.

Positively selected for CCR7, the CD45RO-negative cells used as naive CD8 cells excluded terminally differentiated effector memory CD45RA+ cells. Produced via immunoSEQ multiplex PCR; TCRdb's table is partial and in-frame only. This sample has about 2,100,000 clones, with 85% to 95% found just once. Germline values: CDR1 LNHNV, CDR2 YYDKDF (reference sequence). The CDR3 runs 14 residues. With V trimmed by 4 bases and J by 1 base, 2 bases remained unmatched. The chain is built from TRBV15 and TRBJ1-1; 8 positions match TRBD1. The sequenced sample was naive CD8+ T cells from PBMCs. This TCR was sampled from a man younger than 35 in good health. Some clones in this sample may be carry-over from other donors' samples. Here the CDR3 reads CATSTGQGNTEAFF. The DNA for the CDR3 is TGTGCCACCAGCACCGGACAGGGGAACACTGAAGCTTTCTTT.